These 20 T cell receptor beta chains share one sample of origin, sequenced in a study of cytomegalovirus exposure and HLA in healthy donors. The PCR made use of 60 Vbeta and 13 Jbeta primers. The method was immunoSEQ multiplex PCR; TCRdb's version includes in-frame clones alone and lacks a portion of them. The sample has more than 140,000 clones; roughly 80% are singletons. Sequences were obtained from PBMCs. The receptors stem from a man aged 35 to 55 in good health and CMV-seronegative.

This chain joins TRBV27 and TRBJ1-2, with D maybe TRBD1 (5 bases). CDR1 and CDR2 from the germline V gene are MNHEY and SMNVEV (reference sequence). The CDR3 totals 16 residues. Between the trimmed V and J ends, which lost 9 bases and 5 bases, there was a span of 25 bases. For the CDR3, the DNA is TGTGCCAGTCTTCCTCTAAATGGGGCGGTTTGGTATGGCTACACCTTC. Protein sequence: CASLPLNGAVWYGYTF.

The chain carries TRBV1 and TRBJ1-1. TRBV1 is shown as a pseudogene. This CDR3 has 14 amino acids. The CDR3 here is CTSSFVRENTEAFF. In DNA form, the CDR3 reads TGCACCAGCAGCTTCGTACGGGAGAACACTGAAGCTTTCTTT.

The gene calls are TRBV7-2 and TRBJ1-2, with 9 nucleotides matching TRBD1. The V segment lost 1 base and the J segment 12 bases; nucleotides outside the gene matches: 6. Germline V CDR1 and CDR2: SGHTA, FQGNSA. The CDR3 is 13 amino acids. CDR3 DNA sequence: TGTGCCAGCAGCTTAGGACAGGGGGTTGGAAACACCTTC. This codes for CASSLGQGVGNTF.

This clone was picked up a small number of times. V and J are TRBV4-1 and TRBJ1-1, with 7 bases lining up with TRBD1. This CDR3 is built from 13 residues. Germline-derived CDR1 and CDR2 are MGHRA and YSYEKL. J lost 4 bases, V lost 5 bases, and 4 bases had no gene match. CDR3: CASSYRQGTEAFF. The DNA of the CDR3 is TGCGCCAGCAGCTATCGACAGGGCACTGAAGCTTTCTTT.

V is TRBV2 and J is TRBJ1-1; D call uncertain. Trimming stripped 8 bases from V and 1 base from J, with 17 bases between. Looked up from germline, CDR1 is SNHLY and CDR2 is FYNNEI. CDR3 size: 15 residues. Here the CDR3 DNA reads TGTGCCAGCCGCCAGACAACTGGGAGGAACACTGAAGCTTTCTTT. Residues: CASRQTTGRNTEAFF.

The chain employs TRBV6-6 and TRBJ1-1, with D maybe TRBD1 (5 bases). The CDR3 contains 16 residues. Trimming took 5 bases from V and 2 from J, leaving 18 bases between them. Germline V gene lookup returns CDR1 MNHNY and CDR2 SVGAGI (reference sequence). This CDR3 is CASSTGPAGGNTEAFF. CDR3 in DNA: TGTGCCAGCAGTACGGGGCCCGCGGGGGGAAACACTGAAGCTTTCTTT.

J is TRBJ2-1 and V is TRBV2, with 10 bases that match TRBD1. V was pared by 6 bases and J by 1 base, with 6 bases of the junction left unmatched. This CDR3 has 16 amino acids. CDR1 is SNHLY and CDR2 is FYNNEI in the germline V gene. CDR3 nucleotides: TGTGCCAGCAGCGGACAGGGGGGCCGGTCCTACAATGAGCAGTTCTTC. Translating it yields CASSGQGGRSYNEQFF.

This chain uses TRBV6-6 with TRBJ2-3; 7 nucleotides align to TRBD1. The germline CDR1 and CDR2 sequences are MNHNY and SVGAGI (reference sequence). The CDR3 extends over 16 amino acids. Trimming at V came to 0 bases and at J to 2 bases, leaving 5 bases not matched to a gene. CDR3 loop: CASSYSGQQPTDTQYF. The CDR3 DNA sequence: TGTGCCAGCAGTTACTCGGGACAGCAGCCCACAGATACGCAGTATTTT.

CDR3 nucleotides: TGCGCCAGCAGCCCTGGAGGGGCTTCCGGGGAGCTGTTTTTT. It codes for CASSPGGASGELFF. V gene TRBV5-1 combines with J gene TRBJ2-2; possibly TRBD2 for D (6 bases). V was pared by 4 bases and J by 6 bases, with 13 bases between. There are 14 residues in the CDR3. Per germline, CDR1 SGHRS and CDR2 YFSETQ.

The rearrangement uses TRBV4-3 and TRBJ2-7, with a possible D match to TRBD1 (7 bases). Germline V lookup: CDR1 LGHNA, CDR2 YSLEER. The V end was cut by 1 base, the J end by 0 bases, with 10 bases between. The CDR3 covers 15 residues. DNA for the CDR3: TGCGCCAGCAGCCAAGGCAGGGGGGCCTCCTACGAGCAGTACTTC. Protein: CASSQGRGASYEQYF.

This clone was observed a single time. The chain links TRBV7-9 to TRBJ1-3; D might be TRBD1 (6 bases). Trimming stripped 1 base from V and 0 bases from J, with 16 bases between. Per the germline V gene, CDR1 is SEHNR and CDR2 is FQNEAQ (reference sequence). The CDR3 extends over 18 amino acids. CDR3 sequence reads: CASSLDGRGGSSGNTIYF. The CDR3 region has the DNA TGTGCCAGCAGCTTAGATGGCAGGGGCGGAAGCTCTGGAAACACCATATATTTT.

CDR3 loop: CASDTGTSGPYSGANVLTF. The CDR3 DNA is TGTGCCAGTGATACCGGGACTAGCGGGCCCTACTCTGGGGCCAACGTCCTGACTTTC. The rearrangement joins TRBV19 to TRBJ2-6, with 12 nucleotides matching TRBD2. Germline CDR1 and CDR2: LNHDA and SQIVND (reference sequence). This CDR3 has 19 amino acids. J was trimmed by 0 bases and V by 8 bases; bases with no gene match: 11.

The chain combines TRBV4-1 with TRBJ2-7; D is possibly TRBD1 (5 bases). V lost 0 bases to trimming and J lost 4 bases, with 16 bases between them. Germline CDR1 and CDR2: MGHRA and YSYEKL. CDR3 size: 16 residues. CDR3 residues: CASSQEVVQDAYEQYF. CDR3 bases: TGCGCCAGCAGCCAAGAAGTAGTACAGGACGCTTACGAGCAGTACTTC.

V usage is TRBV5-1 and J usage is TRBJ2-5; 10 bases agree with TRBD2. This CDR3 comprises 15 residues. CDR1 is SGHRS and CDR2 is YFSETQ in the germline V gene. V lost 4 bases and J lost 6; bases outside the gene matches: 9. The CDR3 protein is CASSVGTSVRKTQYF. CDR3 nucleotides: TGCGCCAGCAGCGTCGGGACTAGCGTTAGAAAGACCCAGTACTTC.

This clone has only a few counts. The chain carries TRBV10-3 and TRBJ2-7, with TRBD1 identical over 8 bases. CDR3 length: 17 residues. Per germline, CDR1 ENHRY and CDR2 SYGVKD. J gave up 0 bases and V 0 bases, and 7 bases lay outside the gene matches. CDR3 in amino acids: CAISESLVGQASYEQYF. The CDR3 nucleotides read TGTGCCATCAGTGAGTCCCTCGTGGGACAGGCCTCCTACGAGCAGTACTTC.

A few counts support this clone. The chain recombines TRBV4-1 with TRBJ1-1; D possibly corresponds to TRBD1 (5 bases). The CDR3 sequence is 12 residues long. Trimming left V 3 bases short and J 11 bases short, with 13 bases between. The germline V gene has CDR1 MGHRA and CDR2 YSYEKL. The CDR3 is CASSHIRGEAFF. CDR3 DNA sequence: TGCGCCAGCAGCCATATAAGGGGCGAGGCTTTCTTT.

The chain is built from TRBV5-7 and TRBJ1-5; no clear D. TRBV5-7 is placed among ORFs of uncertain function. V dropped 0 bases and J dropped 7 bases, with 8 bases sitting between them. The CDR3 runs 13 residues. This CDR3 reads CASSLVGRQPQHF. Here the CDR3 DNA reads TGTGCCAGCAGCTTGGTGGGCCGGCAGCCCCAGCATTTT.

This chain connects TRBV5-1 to TRBJ2-7, with D maybe TRBD1 (5 bases). CDR1 SGHRS and CDR2 YFSETQ come from the germline V gene. V lost 2 bases and J lost 0, with 12 bases in between. There are 15 residues in the CDR3. The CDR3 DNA sequence: TGCGCCAGCAGCTTCGACAGCCCGAGCTCCTACGAGCAGTACTTC. As protein: CASSFDSPSSYEQYF.

The rearrangement links TRBV28 to TRBJ2-5, with D possibly TRBD1 on 5 matching bases. The CDR3 is made up of 14 amino acids. V was trimmed by 2 bases and J by 5 bases, leaving 12 bases between them. CDR1 is MDHEN, CDR2 SYDVKM, per germline. CDR3 residues: CASSLTTAWETQYF. The CDR3 coding sequence is TGTGCCAGCAGTTTAACGACAGCTTGGGAGACCCAGTACTTC.

This clone has more than one count but fewer than ten. The junction departs from germline at one end; a sequencing error may be responsible. The chain combines TRBV2 with TRBJ2-7; 10 bases are a match to TRBD1. CDR1 and CDR2 from the germline V gene are SNHLY and FYNNEI. There are 15 residues in the CDR3. The CDR3 DNA is TGTGCCAGCTGTGAGACGGGACAGGGGTCTCACGAGCAGTACTTC. It codes for CASCETGQGSHEQYF.